Following are 29 T cell receptor beta chains from one sample sequenced in a study of post-analysis software for immune sequencing data. Overall study findings and caveats: Four or five TRBV segments were more frequent in patients than controls; TRBV5-6, TRBV5-1 and TRBV20-1 belonged to this group.

Antigens for these TCRs are unknown. TCR beta libraries were prepared from cDNA with unique molecular identifiers. Each CDR3 protein gets one entry after TCRdb re-called the PCR reads with MiXCR. The sample has about 500,000 distinct CDR3 sequences, under 55% seen once. Specimen: blood. Source of these receptors: a girl between 5 and 17 years old with multiple sclerosis.

Many counts were recorded for this clonotype. The gene calls are TRBV20-1 and TRBJ2-5, with D perhaps matching TRBD1 (5 bases). V was pared by 7 bases and J by 6 bases, with 12 bases between. CDR3 length equals 11 residues. Germline V lookup: CDR1 DFQATT, CDR2 SNEGSKA (reference sequence). The CDR3 nucleotides read TGCAGTGGCCGGCAGGGCCAGACCCAGTACTTC. It is translated as CSGRQGQTQYF.

This chain links TRBV5-5 with TRBJ2-1, with TRBD1 matching over 12 bases. Germline V gene data show CDR1 as SGHKS and CDR2 as YYEKEE (reference sequence). This CDR3 contains 15 residues. Losses at the gene ends were 3 bases for V and 6 bases for J; bases not matched to a gene: 4. CDR3 nucleotide sequence: TGTGCCAGCAGCTCCGGGACAGGGGGCTTCAATGAGCAGTTCTTC. Translated: CASSSGTGGFNEQFF.

Here the CDR3 DNA reads TGTGCTAGTGGATACACAGGGGGCACTGAAGCTTTCTTT. Its protein is CASGYTGGTEAFF. V and J are TRBV12-5 and TRBJ1-1; 8 bases match TRBD1. The CDR3 runs 13 residues. With 6 bases clipped from V and 4 bases from J, the junction kept 4 bases outside the gene matches. CDR1 is LGHNT and CDR2 is FRNRAP in the germline V gene.

This clonotype was found a few times. This chain uses TRBV7-2 with TRBJ2-1, with 7 bases fitting TRBD1. Losses at the gene ends were 0 bases for V and 4 bases for J; bases not matched to a gene: 3. The CDR3 is made up of 15 amino acids. Germline V gene sequence: CDR1 SGHTA, CDR2 FQGNSA. CDR3 nucleotide sequence: TGTGCCAGCAGCTTAGCGCTACAGGGGTACAATGAGCAGTTCTTC. Amino acids: CASSLALQGYNEQFF.

The table lists this clonotype with a few counts. One junction end does not reproduce the germline sequence, and a read error may be involved. V is TRBV28 and J is TRBJ1-2; 12 nucleotides align to TRBD1. Germline lookup yields CDR1 MDHEN and CDR2 SYDVKM. The length of the CDR3 is 16 residues. CDR3 coding DNA: TGTGCCAGCGGTTTCGGGACAGGGGGCGGCCGGGGTGGCTACACCTTC. This sequence encodes CASGFGTGGGRGGYTF.

This sequence joins TRBV20-1 and TRBJ2-5; 9 bases fit TRBD2. This CDR3 has 14 amino acids. V lost 3 bases to trimming and J lost 11 bases; unmatched junction nucleotides: 13. CDR1 and CDR2 (germline): DFQATT, SNEGSKA (reference sequence). CDR3 DNA: TGCAGTGCTAGTTTCGGAGTAGCGGGAGATGAGCAGTACTTC. Translation gives CSASFGVAGDEQYF.

This chain links TRBV7-3 with TRBJ2-1; a possible D gene is TRBD2 (6 bases). The CDR3 runs to 14 residues. Trimming cost V 4 bases and J 5 bases, with 12 bases left between them. The germline V gene encodes CDR1 SGHTA and CDR2 FQGTGA. CDR3 in amino acids: CASSSPPSDNEQFF. The CDR3 nucleotides read TGTGCCAGCAGCTCTCCCCCTAGCGACAATGAGCAGTTCTTC.

The gene calls are TRBV6-5 and TRBJ1-2; the D gene is possibly TRBD1 (6 bases). The CDR3 has 15 amino acids. V lost 4 bases, J lost 3 bases, and 15 bases lay in between. Germline-derived CDR1 and CDR2 are MNHEY and SVGAGI. The CDR3 protein is CASSSPGGPYYGYTF. The CDR3 DNA follows: TGTGCCAGCAGTTCGCCGGGGGGGCCCTACTATGGCTACACCTTC.

V usage is TRBV6-6 and J usage is TRBJ2-5; the match to TRBD2 covers 11 bases. Germline CDR1 reads MNHNY; CDR2 reads SVGAGI (reference sequence). This CDR3 spans 13 amino acids. With 6 bases clipped from V and 3 bases from J, the junction kept 0 bases outside the gene matches. CDR3 sequence: CASRTSGKETQYF. Written as DNA, the CDR3 is TGTGCCAGCAGGACTAGCGGGAAAGAGACCCAGTACTTC.

DNA for the CDR3: TGTGCCACCCAGCGGGAGGCAAGCACAGATACGCAGTATTTT. Translated, it gives CATQREASTDTQYF. This sequence joins TRBV6-5 and TRBJ2-3; 9 nucleotides align to TRBD2. V trimming: 10 bases; J trimming: 0 bases; junction bases outside the gene matches: 5. The CDR3 loop spans 14 amino acids. Germline V gene lookup returns CDR1 MNHEY and CDR2 SVGAGI.

The chain combines TRBV29-1 with TRBJ2-1; maybe TRBD2 (5 bases). V was pared by 4 bases and J by 7 bases, with 17 bases between. The CDR3 spans 14 residues. CDR1 is SQVTM and CDR2 is ANQGSEA in the germline V gene. This chain's CDR3 is CSVALGSAGNEQFF. In DNA form, the CDR3 reads TGCAGCGTTGCTCTCGGATCGGCGGGTAATGAGCAGTTCTTC.

This clonotype was seen only a few times. CDR3 bases: TGTGCCAGCAGTTTGTCTTGGAAGCAAGAGACCCAGTACTTC. It specifies CASSLSWKQETQYF. V gene TRBV12-3 or TRBV12-4 combines with J gene TRBJ2-5; D not certain. Trimming took off 3 bases at V and 2 bases at J, with 10 bases between the two ends. The CDR3 sequence is 14 residues long.

This clonotype occurred a few times. The rearrangement uses TRBV12-3 or TRBV12-4 and TRBJ2-7; D may be TRBD2 (7 bases). The CDR3 has 13 amino acids. The V gene lost 3 bases and the J gene lost 3 bases, with 9 bases spanning the gap. CDR3 sequence reads: CASSLGGHYEQYF. Here the CDR3 DNA reads TGTGCCAGCAGTTTGGGGGGGCACTACGAGCAGTACTTC.

The chain is built from TRBV9 and TRBJ2-5; D unresolved. The better agreement between TRBJ2-7 and the DNA end casts doubt on the J call. This CDR3 has 16 amino acids. Per the germline V gene, CDR1 is SGDLS and CDR2 is YYNGEE. The CDR3 spells CASSPRALETPYEQYF. The CDR3 DNA reads as TGTGCCAGCAGCCCCCGAGCCTTGGAAACTCCCTACGAGCAGTACTTC.

The rearrangement links TRBV29-1 to TRBJ2-1, with 13 bases that match TRBD2. CDR1 is SQVTM and CDR2 is ANQGSEA in the germline V gene. The CDR3 totals 16 residues. The junction had 11 bases not matched to a gene; V was cut back by 3 bases and J by 9 bases. CDR3: CSVDRVWTSGRSEQFF. DNA for the CDR3: TGCAGCGTTGACCGCGTCTGGACTAGCGGGAGAAGTGAGCAGTTCTTC.

The rearrangement joins TRBV15 to TRBJ2-1; unclear D gene. Trimming pared 5 bases from V and 9 bases from J, leaving 14 bases between. Germline V lookup: CDR1 LNHNV, CDR2 YYDKDF (reference sequence). The CDR3 has 13 amino acids. The CDR3 sequence is CATSVRITAEQFF. The CDR3 bases are TGTGCCACCAGCGTGCGAATAACGGCTGAGCAGTTCTTC.

Comment on this clonotype: Given a much more abundant clone one base away, this may be a read error. The chain recombines TRBV12-3 or TRBV12-4 with TRBJ2-1, with 8 bases matching TRBD1. Germline trimming cut 6 bases from V and 12 bases from J; bases unmatched to any gene: 10. There are 13 residues in the CDR3. Written as DNA, the CDR3 is TGTGCCAGCAGACAATTACAGGGGGATGGGCAGTTCTTC. Amino acids: CASRQLQGDGQFF.

The chain is built from TRBV28 and TRBJ2-1; no reliable D call. The CDR3 covers 17 residues. The V gene's germline CDR1 is MDHEN and CDR2 SYDVKM. The V end was cut by 3 bases, the J end by 0 bases, with 15 bases between. The CDR3 protein is CASSFPLSVSSYNEQFF. DNA of the CDR3: TGTGCCAGCAGTTTCCCTTTAAGCGTGAGCTCCTACAATGAGCAGTTCTTC.

This clonotype was seen a few times. The genes are TRBV12-3 or TRBV12-4 and TRBJ2-1; TRBD1 aligns across 9 bases. This CDR3 is 17 amino acids long. The junction had 7 bases not matched to a gene; V was cut back by 4 bases and J by 0 bases. CDR3 coding DNA: TGTGCCAGCAGTTCTCGGACAGGGGTTAGCTCCTACAATGAGCAGTTCTTC. It codes for CASSSRTGVSSYNEQFF.

As concerns this clonotype: One end of the junction varies from germline; a read error may be responsible. The V gene is TRBV4-1, the J gene TRBJ2-7; 11 bases fit TRBD1. The CDR3 is made up of 16 amino acids. Germline CDR1 reads MGHRA; CDR2 reads YSYEKL. CDR3 residues: CASNQAEGQGASEQYF. CDR3 DNA: TGCGCCAGCAACCAAGCGGAAGGACAGGGGGCGTCCGAGCAGTACTTC.

The chain couples TRBV6-1 to TRBJ2-3; perhaps TRBD1 as D (6 bases). The CDR3 totals 15 residues. V lost 2 bases and J 4 bases, leaving 13 bases between the germline ends. Germline V CDR1 and CDR2: MNHNS, SASEGT. The CDR3, as DNA: TGTGCCAGCAGTGAATACGACAGGATCCCAGATACGCAGTATTTT. This codes for CASSEYDRIPDTQYF.

As to this clonotype: A much larger clone sits a single nucleotide away, making a read error possible. This rearrangement joins TRBV7-8 to TRBJ2-1; 9 nucleotides agree with TRBD2. The CDR3 covers 14 residues. Trimming removed 1 base from V and 5 bases from J; junction bases left unmatched: 0. The germline CDR1 and CDR2 sequences are SGHVS and FQNEAQ. The CDR3: CASSLGTSDNEQFF. The CDR3 DNA reads as TGTGCCAGCAGCTTAGGGACTAGCGACAATGAGCAGTTCTTC.

V and J are TRBV7-2 and TRBJ2-7, with 11 positions matching TRBD2. The germline V gene has CDR1 SGHTA and CDR2 FQGNSA. The CDR3 is 14 amino acids. The CDR3 bases are TGTGCTGCTGAGACTAGCGGGACATACAATGAGCAGTACTTC. Translation: CAAETSGTYNEQYF.

The chain recombines TRBV19 with TRBJ2-1, with 10 positions matching TRBD2. The trim removed 9 bases at V and 8 bases at J, leaving 10 bases unmatched. Germline assignment: CDR1 LNHDA and CDR2 SQIVND (reference sequence). The CDR3 is made up of 14 amino acids. CDR3 sequence: CASTSSGSYHEQFF. CDR3 nucleotides: TGTGCCAGCACCTCTAGCGGGAGCTATCATGAGCAGTTCTTC.

The chain combines TRBV6-2 or TRBV6-3 with TRBJ2-1; TRBD1 or TRBD2 may be the D gene (5 bases each). This CDR3 spans 15 amino acids. V was trimmed by 2 bases and J by 5 bases, leaving 13 bases between them. Per the germline V gene, CDR1 is MNHEY and CDR2 is SVGEGT. The CDR3 DNA reads as TGTGCCAGCAGTTACGGCCTTTCGGGGCACAATGAGCAGTTCTTC. Translated, it gives CASSYGLSGHNEQFF.

The chain joins TRBV10-3 to TRBJ1-2; tentative D call: TRBD1 (5 bases). CDR1 ENHRY and CDR2 SYGVKD come from the germline V gene. Trimming stripped 4 bases from V and 8 bases from J, with 17 bases between. The CDR3 sequence is 14 residues long. This CDR3 reads CAISGVQGLMGYTF. The DNA of the CDR3 is TGTGCCATCAGTGGAGTCCAGGGATTGATGGGCTACACCTTC.

The V call is TRBV7-9, the J call TRBJ2-1; TRBD2 matches at 7 bases. The trim removed 3 bases at V and 6 bases at J, leaving 8 bases unmatched. Germline-derived CDR1 and CDR2 are SEHNR and FQNEAQ (reference sequence). CDR3 length: 15 residues. CDR3 sequence reads: CASSFPGGRVNEQFF. CDR3 coding DNA: TGTGCCAGCAGCTTCCCCGGAGGGAGGGTCAATGAGCAGTTCTTC.

This chain joins TRBV7-3 and TRBJ2-5, with 13 bases matching TRBD2. CDR1 is SGHTA, CDR2 FQGTGA, per germline. The CDR3 runs 18 residues. Losses at the gene ends were 2 bases for V and 0 bases for J; bases not matched to a gene: 6. The CDR3 coding sequence is TGTGCCAGCAGCTTATGGGGACTAGCGGGGACTTACCAAGAGACCCAGTACTTC. As protein: CASSLWGLAGTYQETQYF.

This clonotype was seen a handful of times. V gene TRBV27 combines with J gene TRBJ2-1; TRBD2 matches 9 bases. The CDR3 totals 12 residues. The germline V gene encodes CDR1 MNHEY and CDR2 SMNVEV (reference sequence). The V segment lost 5 bases and the J segment 9 bases; nucleotides outside the gene matches: 2. CDR3 nucleotides: TGTGCCAGCAGTAGCGGGAGGCCTGAGCAGTTCTTC. This translates into CASSSGRPEQFF.